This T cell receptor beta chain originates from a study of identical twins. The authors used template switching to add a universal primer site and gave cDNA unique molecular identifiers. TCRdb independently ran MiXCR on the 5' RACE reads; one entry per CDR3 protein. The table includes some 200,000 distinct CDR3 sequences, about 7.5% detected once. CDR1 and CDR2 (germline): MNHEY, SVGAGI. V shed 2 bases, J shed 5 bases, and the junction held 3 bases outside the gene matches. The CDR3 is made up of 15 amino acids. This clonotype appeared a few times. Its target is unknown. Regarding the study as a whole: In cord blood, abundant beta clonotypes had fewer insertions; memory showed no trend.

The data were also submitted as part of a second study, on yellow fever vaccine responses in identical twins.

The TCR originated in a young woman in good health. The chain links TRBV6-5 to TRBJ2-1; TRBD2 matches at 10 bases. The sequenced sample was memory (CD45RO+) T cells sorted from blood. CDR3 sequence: CASSYGSGGNNEQFF. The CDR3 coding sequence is TGTGCCAGCAGTTACGGTAGCGGGGGGAACAATGAGCAGTTCTTC.